This passage covers 19 T cell receptor beta chains from one sample sequenced in a study of blood T cell repertoires in COVID-19. Clones were read by immunoSEQ multiplex PCR, and TCRdb kept only the in-frame ones, dropping some. Of just over 150,000 clones in the sample, about nine tenths were seen once. The material sequenced was peripheral blood. All receptors derive from a woman in her 70s with acute or convalescent COVID-19.

The chain couples TRBV6-6 to TRBJ2-7, with TRBD1 identical over 7 bases. Germline V gene lookup returns CDR1 MNHNY and CDR2 SVGAGI (reference sequence). The CDR3 spans 15 residues. J lost 2 bases, V lost 7 bases, and 11 bases had no gene match. CDR3 in DNA: TGTGCCAGCACCGACGGAGGACAGGCCGCCTACGAGCAGTACGTC. Its translation is CASTDGGQAAYEQYV.

This clone has just a few counts. V is TRBV28 and J is TRBJ1-6, with 8 bases lining up with TRBD1. CDR3 length: 13 amino acids. CDR1 MDHEN and CDR2 SYDVKM come from the germline V gene. Germline trimming cut 6 bases from V and 14 bases from J; bases unmatched to any gene: 9. CDR3: CASSDRGRGSLHF. CDR3 DNA sequence: TGTGCCAGCAGCGACAGGGGACGGGGATCCCTCCACTTT.

The rearrangement uses TRBV18 and TRBJ2-1; TRBD1 matches 7 bases. Germline trimming cut 3 bases from V and 1 base from J; bases unmatched to any gene: 9. The CDR3 loop spans 17 amino acids. Germline values: CDR1 KGHSH, CDR2 LQKENI. This CDR3 is CASSPRQGPLSYNEQFF. In DNA, the CDR3 is TGTGCCAGCTCACCTAGACAGGGTCCCTTATCCTACAATGAGCAGTTCTTC.

The chain carries TRBV19 and TRBJ1-6; D is uncertain. This CDR3 is 14 amino acids long. Trimming took 3 bases from V and 7 from J, leaving 10 bases between them. Per germline, CDR1 LNHDA and CDR2 SQIVND (reference sequence). This CDR3 reads CASSIYSLNSPLHF. The CDR3 DNA follows: TGTGCCAGTAGTATCTACAGTCTAAATTCACCCCTCCACTTT.

The CDR3 sequence: CASKRLGNTGELFF. For the CDR3, the DNA is TGTGCCAGCAAGAGGTTAGGGAACACCGGGGAGCTGTTTTTT. The J gene is TRBJ2-2, the V gene TRBV7-9; D gene unclear. Germline loops: CDR1 SEHNR, CDR2 FQNEAQ (reference sequence). The CDR3 totals 14 residues. With 7 bases removed from V and 1 base from J, the gap between germline ends came to 10 bases.

The chain employs TRBV11-1 and TRBJ2-5; 8 bases map to TRBD1. Unmatched junction bases numbered 8, after V lost 4 bases and J lost 1 base. The CDR3 covers 16 residues. Germline CDR1 is SGHAT and CDR2 is FQDESV (reference sequence). The CDR3 reads CASSSTGQVLQETQYF. DNA of the CDR3: TGTGCCAGCAGCTCGACGGGACAGGTACTCCAAGAGACCCAGTACTTC.

This chain connects TRBV27 to TRBJ1-1; D unresolved. The CDR3 is 13 amino acids. CDR1 and CDR2 from the germline V gene are MNHEY and SMNVEV (reference sequence). V lost 8 bases and J lost 6, with 16 bases in between. The CDR3 sequence: CASQTRSRAEAFF. The CDR3 DNA sequence: TGTGCCAGCCAGACTCGAAGTCGCGCTGAAGCTTTCTTT.

J is TRBJ2-1 and V is TRBV19, with 10 bases that match TRBD1. The V gene's germline CDR1 is LNHDA and CDR2 SQIVND (reference sequence). The CDR3 runs to 12 residues. Trimming took 8 bases from V and 6 from J; bases not matched to a gene: 1. CDR3 nucleotides: TGTGCCAGTCGGGACAGGGGCAATGAGCAGTTCTTC. Its translation is CASRDRGNEQFF.

The chain carries TRBV4-2 and TRBJ2-7, with TRBD2 matching over 8 bases. Germline trimming cut 1 base from V and 2 bases from J; bases unmatched to any gene: 4. This CDR3 spans 15 amino acids. The germline CDR1 and CDR2 sequences are LGHNA and YNFKEQ. CDR3 coding DNA: TGTGCCAGCAGCCAAGGGGGACTAGGGGCCTACGAGCAGTACTTC. It codes for CASSQGGLGAYEQYF.

This chain joins TRBV13 and TRBJ2-6, with D tentatively TRBD1 (6 bases). CDR3 length equals 18 residues. The V gene lost 2 bases and the J gene lost 0 bases, with 14 bases spanning the gap. Germline CDR1 is PRHDT and CDR2 is FYEKMQ (reference sequence). The DNA of the CDR3 is TGTGCCAGCAGCTTAACGGGACATCTTGCCTCTGGGGCCAACGTCCTGACTTTC. Translated: CASSLTGHLASGANVLTF.

The sample holds a few counts of this clone. The chain employs TRBV7-9 and TRBJ1-4; a weak D match, TRBD1 (6 bases). The germline V and J ends were trimmed by 3 bases and 4 bases, with 12 bases remaining between them. The CDR3 has 15 amino acids. CDR1 and CDR2 from the germline V gene are SEHNR and FQNEAQ (reference sequence). The CDR3 protein is CASSLGDRFNEKLFF. The CDR3 nucleotides are TGTGCCAGCAGCTTGGGCGACAGGTTTAATGAAAAACTGTTTTTT.

The chain uses TRBV11-2 and TRBJ1-3; D is unresolved. CDR3 length: 11 amino acids. The germline gives CDR1 SGHAT, CDR2 FQNNGV. The V end was cut by 8 bases, the J end by 4 bases, with 6 bases between. CDR3: CASAQGNTIYF. The CDR3 nucleotides read TGTGCCAGCGCACAGGGAAACACCATATATTTT.

This clone was seen only a few times. The V gene is TRBV7-9, the J gene TRBJ2-1; the D gene is possibly TRBD2 (7 bases). The CDR3 has 17 amino acids. Germline lookup yields CDR1 SEHNR and CDR2 FQNEAQ (reference sequence). Deletions cut 5 bases from V and 1 base from J, with 18 bases between. This CDR3 reads CASSPMGGGASYNEQFF. The CDR3 DNA is TGTGCCAGCAGCCCGATGGGGGGGGGCGCGTCCTACAATGAGCAGTTCTTC.

J is TRBJ1-2 and V is TRBV30; no firm D call. This CDR3 spans 14 amino acids. The germline gives CDR1 GTSNPN, CDR2 SVGIG (reference sequence). V was clipped by 2 bases and J by 2 bases, with 12 bases between them. In nucleotides, the CDR3 is TGTGCCTGGAGTACCCTTCGGGTAAACTATGGCTACACCTTC. Residues: CAWSTLRVNYGYTF. Full variable domain (rest looked up from reference TRBV30 and TRBJ1-2): SQTIHQWPATLVQPVGSPLSLECTVEGTSNPNLYWYRQAAGRGLQLLFYSVGIGQISSEVPQNLSASRPQDRQFILSSKKLLLSDSGFYLCAWSTLRVNYGYTFGSGTRLTVV.

The chain recombines TRBV25-1 with TRBJ1-5; 7 bases align to TRBD1. Germline assignment: CDR1 MGHDK and CDR2 SYGVNS. The CDR3 sequence is 16 residues long. J was trimmed by 3 bases and V by 3 bases; bases with no gene match: 8. The CDR3 is CASSDGGQEVNQPQHF. The CDR3 DNA sequence: TGTGCCAGCAGTGATGGCGGACAGGAGGTCAATCAGCCCCAGCATTTT.

The chain uses TRBV13 and TRBJ2-3; 10 bases map to TRBD2. The germline V gene has CDR1 PRHDT and CDR2 FYEKMQ (reference sequence). V dropped 5 bases and J dropped 1; count of bases not matched to a gene: 12. The CDR3 runs to 18 residues. CDR3 protein: CASSPSAGGPIGTDTQYF. CDR3 in DNA: TGTGCCAGCAGCCCGTCAGCGGGGGGGCCGATCGGCACAGATACGCAGTATTTT.

The chain couples TRBV27 to TRBJ2-7, with TRBD2 matching 7 bases. Germline CDR1 reads MNHEY; CDR2 reads SMNVEV (reference sequence). V lost 5 bases, J lost 4 bases, and 11 bases stayed unmatched. The CDR3 is 15 amino acids. In DNA form, the CDR3 reads TGTGCCAGCAGTCCACTAGCTAGCGGAAAGTACGAGCAGTACGTC. It specifies CASSPLASGKYEQYV.

The chain carries TRBV6-2 or TRBV6-3 and TRBJ2-1; TRBD1 agrees at 12 bases. CDR3 size: 15 residues. Trimming cost V 6 bases and J 7 bases; bases outside gene matches: 7. CDR1 is MNHEY and CDR2 is SVGEGT in the germline V gene. CDR3 DNA: TGTGCCAGCAGCTGGGACAGGGGGCGGAGGAATGAGCAGTTCTTC. Encoded protein: CASSWDRGRRNEQFF.

This clone was recorded once. The chain recombines TRBV20-1 with TRBJ1-4; tentative D call: TRBD1 (5 bases). The CDR3 loop spans 16 amino acids. Germline loops: CDR1 DFQATT, CDR2 SNEGSKA (reference sequence). Trimming removed 3 bases at V and 1 base at J, with 15 bases between. CDR3 loop: CSASPGRALTNEKLFF. The CDR3 nucleotides read TGCAGTGCTAGTCCAGGCAGGGCGTTAACTAATGAAAAACTGTTTTTT.